The clone carrying this T cell receptor (beta chain) showed up just a few times. Its antigen is still unknown. This specimen comes from a study of cytomegalovirus exposure and HLA in healthy donors. Background on the study: Membership in the Caucasian-associated ancestry cluster was found for around 81% of fewer than 450 genotyped donors. Overall study findings and caveats: Later findings reportedly placed an Asian-associated ancestry cluster below the approximately 670-donor mean for N-insertions. Productive status was seen about 87% or about 30% of the time for most TCR beta V segments in an earlier analysis. The likely explanation for a cluster of highly shared sequence variants was sequencing artifact.

The CDR3 covers 14 residues. The germline CDR1 and CDR2 sequences are SGHDT and YYEEEE. Trimming removed 3 bases from V and 0 bases from J; junction bases left unmatched: 2. The PCR ran on 60 Vbeta and 13 Jbeta primers. Only in-frame clones appear in the TCRdb table, and some are missing; sequencing was by immunoSEQ multiplex PCR. The table lists roughly 170,000 clones, roughly 71% of them singletons. This clonotype was obtained from a girl under 18 in good health and CMV-seronegative. This chain uses TRBV5-6 with TRBJ1-1, with TRBD1 matching 7 bases. The sample consisted of PBMCs. As DNA, the CDR3 is TGTGCCAGCAGCTGGGACAGATTGAACACTGAAGCTTTCTTT. Protein product: CASSWDRLNTEAFF.